This T cell receptor (beta chain) was sequenced in a study of CD8 T cells in Susac syndrome. The germline CDR1 and CDR2 sequences are DFQATT and SNEGSKA (reference sequence). The CDR3 runs 14 residues. V lost 5 bases and J lost 0, with 11 bases in between. Random hexamers were used to reverse transcribe the RNA input (about 0.5 to 1 ug). The immunoSEQ assay covered 54 Vbeta and 13 Jbeta segments for CDR3. One entry per CDR3 protein results from TCRdb running MiXCR on the immunoSEQ multiplex PCR reads. The sample consists of some 180,000 distinct CDR3 sequences, about 95% of them appearing once. This receptor was taken from a human donor in good health. Sequencing input: CD4+ T cells from PBMCs. This sequence joins TRBV20-1 and TRBJ1-5; D gene ambiguous. The CDR3 loop is CSAPGRHSNQPQHF. The CDR3 nucleotides read TGCAGTGCTCCGGGAAGGCATAGCAATCAGCCCCAGCATTTT.